The next 32 T cell receptor beta chains were all read from a single sample in a study of early T cells in non-severe SARS-CoV-2 infection (dated by TCRdb to the early 2020s). The library was obtained by 5' RACE. Sequenced on a NextSeq 500. TCRdb's own reprocessing of the public reads used fastp at Q25 and MiXCR and kept productive beta chains. Rows are unified per CDR3 protein, each entry keeping the most common DNA and genes. Here the sample has approximately 48,000 distinct CDR3 sequences; more than 5.5% occur a single time. The top ten clonotypes cover 2.8% of the sample. The sequenced sample was whole blood, obtained at baseline. These receptors all come from an adult who was a healthcare worker with PCR-confirmed SARS-CoV-2 infection or an uninfected control (not recorded which).

The table lists this clonotype with many counts. The V gene is TRBV19, the J gene TRBJ1-1; tentatively, D is TRBD1 (5 bases). This CDR3 is built from 15 residues. Germline CDR1 is LNHDA and CDR2 is SQIVND (reference sequence). V lost 1 base and J lost 2, with 11 bases in between. Written as DNA, the CDR3 is TGTGCCAGTAGTATAGTTGCGGGGGAAAACACTGAAGCTTTCTTT. Translated, it gives CASSIVAGENTEAFF.

The J gene is TRBJ2-7, the V gene TRBV6-2 or TRBV6-3, with TRBD1 identical over 8 bases. CDR1 is MNHEY and CDR2 is SVGEGT in the germline V gene. This CDR3 is 13 amino acids long. Here the CDR3 reads CAPSGGVSYEQYF. In DNA form, the CDR3 reads TGTGCACCCTCAGGGGGCGTCTCCTACGAGCAGTACTTC.

V and J are TRBV6-6 and TRBJ2-5, with D unclear. V was trimmed by 0 bases and J by 5 bases, leaving 7 bases between them. This CDR3 comprises 13 residues. CDR1 is MNHNY and CDR2 is SVGAGI in the germline V gene (reference sequence). The CDR3 coding sequence is TGTGCCAGCAGTTACTCTGGGTCGGAGACCCAGTACTTC. It encodes CASSYSGSETQYF.

At least ten counts were recorded for this clonotype. The chain recombines TRBV2 with TRBJ1-2; D remains ambiguous. Germline CDR1 reads SNHLY; CDR2 reads FYNNEI. CDR3 length: 14 amino acids. Trimming took off 6 bases at V and 2 bases at J, with 13 bases between the two ends. The CDR3: CASSRVGRNYGYTF. The CDR3, as DNA: TGTGCCAGCAGCAGAGTTGGCCGGAACTATGGCTACACCTTC.

This clonotype was picked up many times. CDR3 amino acids: CASSFTGTGNTEAFF. CDR3 nucleotides: TGTGCCAGCAGCTTCACCGGGACGGGGAACACTGAAGCTTTCTTT. The rearrangement joins TRBV5-5 to TRBJ1-1; D is perhaps TRBD1 (5 bases). V dropped 2 bases and J dropped 1 base, with 12 bases sitting between them. The CDR3 spans 15 residues. Germline values: CDR1 SGHKS, CDR2 YYEKEE (reference sequence).

This clonotype was seen only a few times. The chain has TRBV18 and TRBJ2-7, with 7 bases matching TRBD1. The length of the CDR3 is 16 residues. In germline, CDR1 is KGHSH, CDR2 LQKENI. Trimming removed 3 bases from V and 2 bases from J; junction bases left unmatched: 10. Written as DNA, the CDR3 is TGTGCCAGCTCACCTACACGACAGGGAAAAACCTACGAGCAGTACTTC. Protein sequence: CASSPTRQGKTYEQYF.

This clonotype was seen repeatedly, ten times or more. The chain recombines TRBV2 with TRBJ2-1; 10 positions agree with TRBD2. Germline CDR1 and CDR2: SNHLY and FYNNEI. V gave up 7 bases and J gave up 6 bases; unmatched junction bases: 6. The CDR3 runs to 14 residues. The CDR3 sequence is CASTPSGGANEQFF. CDR3 DNA sequence: TGTGCCAGCACGCCGAGCGGGGGGGCCAATGAGCAGTTCTTC.

This clonotype was picked up many times. V usage is TRBV10-3 and J usage is TRBJ2-2, with 9 bases identical to TRBD2. The CDR3 loop spans 16 amino acids. Germline V gene data show CDR1 as ENHRY and CDR2 as SYGVKD. With 3 bases clipped from V and 4 bases from J, the junction kept 6 bases outside the gene matches. This CDR3 is CAISEGSGGLTGELFF. CDR3 DNA: TGTGCCATCAGTGAAGGTAGCGGGGGCCTCACCGGGGAGCTGTTTTTT.

This clonotype has a count of ten or more. The rearrangement joins TRBV3-1 to TRBJ2-4; 11 bases are shared with TRBD2. The germline CDR1 and CDR2 sequences are LGHDT and YNNKEL (reference sequence). The CDR3 runs 16 residues. After removal of 3 bases from V and 6 bases from J, the junction contained 7 bases not matched to a gene. The DNA for the CDR3 is TGTGCCAGCAGCCACTCCTCCACTAGCGGGGGAAACATTCAGTACTTC. It translates to CASSHSSTSGGNIQYF.

Many counts were recorded for this clonotype. The gene calls are TRBV29-1 and TRBJ2-1, with TRBD1 matching 8 bases. Trimming took 4 bases from V and 6 from J; bases not matched to a gene: 2. There are 12 residues in the CDR3. The V gene's germline CDR1 is SQVTM and CDR2 ANQGSEA. In DNA, the CDR3 is TGCAGCGTTGCTGGGACAGGCAATGAGCAGTTCTTC. This sequence encodes CSVAGTGNEQFF.

This clonotype was counted between two and nine times. This chain links TRBV5-1 with TRBJ2-7; D is possibly TRBD1 or TRBD2 (7 bases each). V gave up 5 bases and J gave up 7 bases, with 19 bases separating them. The CDR3 sequence is 14 residues long. Germline values: CDR1 SGHRS, CDR2 YFSETQ. The CDR3 coding sequence is TGCGCCAGCAGGTATGGGACAGACGGGAGGGAGCAGTACTTC. Translating it yields CASRYGTDGREQYF.

This clonotype has just a few counts. The chain recombines TRBV20-1 with TRBJ1-6, with 10 bases identical to TRBD1. Trimming cost V 4 bases and J 9 bases; bases outside gene matches: 3. This CDR3 region has 13 residues. Per the germline V gene, CDR1 is DFQATT and CDR2 is SNEGSKA (reference sequence). CDR3 sequence (DNA): TGCAGTGCTATGGACAGGGGGACTTCACCCCTCCACTTT. This sequence encodes CSAMDRGTSPLHF.

In its sample, this clonotype was seen many times. V is TRBV7-2 and J is TRBJ1-2; 9 positions match TRBD1. CDR1 SGHTA and CDR2 FQGNSA come from the germline V gene. V lost 5 bases to trimming and J lost 6 bases; unmatched junction nucleotides: 10. CDR3 length equals 15 residues. The CDR3 region is CASSLHLQGADGYTF. The CDR3 nucleotides are TGTGCCAGCAGCCTACATTTACAGGGGGCAGATGGCTACACCTTC.

This clonotype was observed many times. The chain combines TRBV7-8 with TRBJ2-7; tentatively, D is TRBD2 (5 bases). CDR3 size: 14 residues. V was cut by 5 bases and J by 6 bases, with 17 bases left in between. CDR1 and CDR2 from the germline V gene are SGHVS and FQNEAQ. In DNA, the CDR3 is TGTGCCAGCAGCCGAGGCGGGCGGGCCCTCGAGCAGTACTTC. Protein sequence: CASSRGGRALEQYF. Full variable domain (remainder filled in from reference TRBV7-8 and TRBJ2-7): GAGVSQSPRYKVAKRGQDVALRCDPISGHVSLFWYQQALGQGPEFLTYFQNEAQLDKSGLPSDRFFAERPEGSVSTLKIQRTQQEDSAVYLCASSRGGRALEQYFGPGTRLTVT.

This clonotype came up many times. The chain employs TRBV5-6 and TRBJ2-3; D is ambiguous. CDR3 size: 13 residues. Germline CDR1 reads SGHDT; CDR2 reads YYEEEE. V was clipped by 4 bases and J by 6 bases, with 12 bases between them. The CDR3 is CASSPAWADTQYF. Here the CDR3 DNA reads TGTGCCAGCAGCCCCGCGTGGGCGGATACGCAGTATTTT. The variable domain in full, completed from reference TRBV5-6 and TRBJ2-3, reads DAGVTQSPTHLIKTRGQQVTLRCSPKSGHDTVSWYQQALGQGPQFIFQYYEEEERQRGNFPDRFSGHQFPNYSSELNVNALLLGDSALYLCASSPAWADTQYFGPGTRLTVL.

This clonotype was recorded many times. The chain carries TRBV9 and TRBJ2-5, with D unresolved. This CDR3 contains 16 residues. Trimming took 1 base from V and 0 from J, leaving 13 bases between them. Germline values: CDR1 SGDLS, CDR2 YYNGEE. The DNA for the CDR3 is TGTGCCAGCAGCGTAACGGCAGGCTTTTACCAAGAGACCCAGTACTTC. Translated, it gives CASSVTAGFYQETQYF.

This clonotype was observed a handful of times. The rearrangement links TRBV11-3 to TRBJ2-2; no reliable D call. The CDR3 extends over 17 amino acids. The V and J ends lost 3 bases and 3 bases respectively, with 17 bases between them. The germline V gene has CDR1 SGHNT and CDR2 YENEEA. The CDR3 DNA sequence: TGTGCCAGCAGCTTCGTGGACGGAGCAGCCTACACCGGGGAGCTGTTTTTT. Protein sequence: CASSFVDGAAYTGELFF.

Ten or more counts support this clonotype. CDR3 loop: CASSRTGSSYEQYF. The CDR3 coding sequence is TGTGCCAGCAGCCGGACGGGCAGCTCCTACGAGCAGTACTTC. The rearrangement uses TRBV27 and TRBJ2-7; D remains ambiguous. From germline, CDR1 is MNHEY and CDR2 SMNVEV (reference sequence). This CDR3 comprises 14 residues. Trimming stripped 6 bases from V and 0 bases from J, with 12 bases between.

This clonotype occurred many times. In DNA, the CDR3 is TGTGCCAGCAGCTTGGTCCGGGACATCTCCTACGAGCAGTACTTC. Its translation is CASSLVRDISYEQYF. The gene calls are TRBV7-8 and TRBJ2-7; possibly TRBD1 for D (6 bases). Trimming took 3 bases from V and 0 from J, leaving 12 bases between them. Germline V CDR1 and CDR2: SGHVS, FQNEAQ. The CDR3 totals 15 residues. Using reference TRBV7-8 and TRBJ2-7 for the parts outside the CDR3, the full variable domain is GAGVSQSPRYKVAKRGQDVALRCDPISGHVSLFWYQQALGQGPEFLTYFQNEAQLDKSGLPSDRFFAERPEGSVSTLKIQRTQQEDSAVYLCASSLVRDISYEQYFGPGTRLTVT.

Many counts were recorded for this clonotype. The gene calls are TRBV6-5 and TRBJ2-3, with D maybe TRBD2 (5 bases). The CDR3 spans 11 residues. Looked up from germline, CDR1 is MNHEY and CDR2 is SVGAGI. V dropped 8 bases and J dropped 10 bases, with 13 bases sitting between them. The CDR3: CASGTGISQYF. The CDR3 coding sequence is TGTGCCAGCGGAACCGGGATTTCGCAGTATTTT.

The chain recombines TRBV7-2 with TRBJ2-1; possible D gene TRBD1, 6 bases. This CDR3 comprises 13 residues. Germline assignment: CDR1 SGHTA and CDR2 FQGNSA. Trimming pared 11 bases from V and 1 base from J, leaving 12 bases between. The CDR3: CAENRDSYNEQFF. The DNA of the CDR3 is TGTGCCGAAAACAGGGATTCCTACAATGAGCAGTTCTTC.

The chain couples TRBV7-9 to TRBJ2-5; 14 nucleotides agree with TRBD2. The CDR3 totals 14 residues. J was trimmed by 4 bases and V by 8 bases; bases with no gene match: 3. Germline V lookup: CDR1 SEHNR, CDR2 FQNEAQ (reference sequence). The CDR3 loop is CASGLAGGSETQYF. In DNA, the CDR3 is TGTGCCAGCGGACTAGCGGGGGGATCAGAGACCCAGTACTTC.

This clonotype was observed a few times. The chain couples TRBV4-2 to TRBJ2-6; 9 nucleotides agree with TRBD1. J gave up 0 bases and V 4 bases, and 10 bases lay outside the gene matches. Germline V gene lookup returns CDR1 LGHNA and CDR2 YNFKEQ. This CDR3 contains 19 residues. The CDR3 DNA is TGTGCCAGCAGCCCCCAGGACAGGGGCTCTTTCTCTGGGGCCAACGTCCTGACTTTC. This gives the protein CASSPQDRGSFSGANVLTF.

In its sample, this clonotype was seen many times. The V and J genes are TRBV28 and TRBJ2-7, with D perhaps assigned TRBD1 or TRBD2 (5 bases each). The CDR3 is 12 amino acids. Germline V gene sequence: CDR1 MDHEN, CDR2 SYDVKM. V was pared by 8 bases and J by 3 bases, with 11 bases between. The CDR3 spells CASRDPLYEQYF. As DNA, the CDR3 is TGTGCCAGCCGGGACCCTCTCTACGAGCAGTACTTC.

There are a few counts of this clonotype. The chain combines TRBV5-1 with TRBJ1-3; D is perhaps TRBD1 (5 bases). From germline, CDR1 is SGHRS and CDR2 YFSETQ. V was pared by 2 bases and J by 0 bases, with 15 bases between. The CDR3 runs 17 residues. CDR3 amino acids: CASSFYPLDSSGNTIYF. The CDR3 DNA reads TGCGCCAGCAGCTTCTATCCGCTCGACAGCTCTGGAAACACCATATATTTT.

This clonotype has just a few counts. This chain's CDR3 is CASSQRPGTDTQYF. For the CDR3, the DNA is TGTGCCAGCAGCCAGCGGCCGGGCACAGATACGCAGTATTTT. The J gene is TRBJ2-3, the V gene TRBV4-2; D ambiguous. Germline-derived CDR1 and CDR2 are LGHNA and YNFKEQ. This CDR3 is 14 amino acids long. Trimming left V 3 bases short and J 1 base short, with 8 bases between.

This clonotype was detected only a few times. This sequence joins TRBV6-1 and TRBJ1-5; weak D call: TRBD1 (6 bases). The germline gives CDR1 MNHNS, CDR2 SASEGT. Trimming stripped 5 bases from V and 1 base from J, with 12 bases between. This CDR3 has 15 residues. Here the CDR3 reads CASSTSRGSNQPQHF. The DNA for the CDR3 is TGTGCCAGCAGTACCTCCAGGGGAAGCAATCAGCCCCAGCATTTT.

Many counts were recorded for this clonotype. The chain has TRBV3-1 and TRBJ1-6; TRBD1 is a possible D gene (5 bases). The V gene's germline CDR1 is LGHDT and CDR2 YNNKEL (reference sequence). Trimming removed 1 base at V and 0 bases at J, with 10 bases between. CDR3 length equals 17 residues. DNA of the CDR3: TGTGCCAGCAGCCAAGTTGGGGGGAGCTCCTATAATTCACCCCTCCACTTT. Its translation: CASSQVGGSSYNSPLHF. The whole variable domain, filled in from reference TRBV3-1 and TRBJ1-6, reads DTAVSQTPKYLVTQMGNDKSIKCEQNLGHDTMYWYKQDSKKFLKIMFSYNNKELIINETVPNRFSPKSPDKAHLNLHINSLELGDSAVYFCASSQVGGSSYNSPLHFGNGTRLTVT.

This clonotype was seen ten or more times. This chain joins TRBV5-5 and TRBJ2-5, with a weak D call TRBD2 (5 bases). The CDR3 extends over 16 amino acids. Trimming removed 4 bases at V and 5 bases at J, with 21 bases between. Germline lookup yields CDR1 SGHKS and CDR2 YYEKEE (reference sequence). CDR3 in DNA: TGTGCCAGCAGCAAAGTTTCTCTTAGGGAGTGGGAGACCCAGTACTTC. Its translation is CASSKVSLREWETQYF. Using reference TRBV5-5 and TRBJ2-5 for the parts outside the CDR3, the full variable domain is DAGVTQSPTHLIKTRGQQVTLRCSPISGHKSVSWYQQVLGQGPQFIFQYYEKEERGRGNFPDRFSARQFPNYSSELNVNALLLGDSALYLCASSKVSLREWETQYFGPGTRLLVL.

This clonotype came up many times. The chain uses TRBV5-5 and TRBJ2-6, with a weak D call TRBD1 (5 bases). This CDR3 region has 18 residues. V dropped 0 bases and J dropped 0 bases, with 13 bases sitting between them. Germline CDR1 SGHKS, CDR2 YYEKEE (reference sequence). CDR3 amino acids: CASSLGQPLLSGANVLTF. CDR3 coding DNA: TGTGCCAGCAGCTTGGGACAGCCCCTTCTCTCTGGGGCCAACGTCCTGACTTTC.

This clonotype was seen ten or more times. The chain is built from TRBV5-4 and TRBJ2-5, with D maybe TRBD1 (6 bases). V lost 4 bases and J 1 base, leaving 8 bases between the germline ends. The CDR3 is 13 amino acids. The V gene's germline CDR1 is SGHNT and CDR2 YYREEE (reference sequence). The CDR3 protein is CASSGTPQETQYF. In DNA, the CDR3 is TGTGCCAGCAGCGGGACACCCCAAGAGACCCAGTACTTC.

V and J are TRBV29-1 and TRBJ2-5; D gene uncertain. The V end was cut by 7 bases, the J end by 5 bases, with 11 bases between. Germline V gene data show CDR1 as SQVTM and CDR2 as ANQGSEA. The CDR3 consists of 11 residues. Here the CDR3 reads CSGRREETQYF. CDR3 coding DNA: TGCAGCGGGAGACGTGAGGAGACCCAGTACTTC.